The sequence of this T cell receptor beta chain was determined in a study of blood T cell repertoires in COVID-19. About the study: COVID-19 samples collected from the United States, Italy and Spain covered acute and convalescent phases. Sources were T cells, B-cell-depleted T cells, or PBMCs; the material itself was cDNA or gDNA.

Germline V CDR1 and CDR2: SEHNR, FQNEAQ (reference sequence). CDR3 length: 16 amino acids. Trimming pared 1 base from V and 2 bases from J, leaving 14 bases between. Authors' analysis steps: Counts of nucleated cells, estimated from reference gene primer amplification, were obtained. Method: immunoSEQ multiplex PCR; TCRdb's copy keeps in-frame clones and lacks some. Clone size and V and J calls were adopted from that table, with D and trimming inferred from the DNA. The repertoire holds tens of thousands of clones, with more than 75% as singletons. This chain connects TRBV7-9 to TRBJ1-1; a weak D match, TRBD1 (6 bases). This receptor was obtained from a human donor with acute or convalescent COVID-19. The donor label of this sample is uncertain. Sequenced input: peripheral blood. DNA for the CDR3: TGTGCCAGCAGCTTAGGGGCTACAGGGACAAACACTGAAGCTTTCTTT. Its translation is CASSLGATGTNTEAFF.